This entry concerns a single T cell receptor (beta chain). Time point described: persistent/refractory GD, antithyroid drugs over 5 years with positive TRAb. The authors made the TCR library using RNA they extracted from PBMCs. Germline V CDR1 and CDR2: LNHDA, SQIVND (reference sequence). There are 16 residues in the CDR3. Trimming took 4 bases from V and 0 from J, leaving 13 bases between them. The data belong to a study of regulatory T cells in long-lasting Graves disease. CDR3 regions were amplified by Arm-PCR using iRepertoire HTBI primers to build TCR beta libraries. TCRdb called the multiplex PCR reads again in MiXCR, with one record for every CDR3 protein. The sample carries 650,000 to 700,000 distinct CDR3 sequences, 25% to 35% recorded once.

The source was peripheral blood mononuclear cells (PBMCs), collected when the disease was refractory, from a patient treated with antithyroid drugs. The origin of this receptor is a female donor with Graves disease. This chain links TRBV19 with TRBJ1-5; weak D call: TRBD1 (6 bases). The CDR3 DNA follows: TGTGCCAGTAGTAGTGGACAGACTTCTAGCAATCAGCCCCAGCATTTT. It is translated as CASSSGQTSSNQPQHF.